This T cell receptor beta chain was sequenced during a study of T cell changes during pregnancy in multiple sclerosis. The CDR3 extends over 13 amino acids. The germline V and J ends were trimmed by 0 bases and 6 bases, with 8 bases remaining between them. Germline V CDR1 and CDR2: SGHTA, FQGTGA. Assay used: immunoSEQ multiplex PCR; TCRdb lists only in-frame clones, some missing. The sample has around 70,000 clones, 90% to 95% seen once. This specimen consisted of peripheral blood, obtained in the third trimester of pregnancy. V gene TRBV7-3 combines with J gene TRBJ1-2; no clear D. This TCR derives from a female donor with multiple sclerosis, enrolled in a pregnancy study. The CDR3 DNA is TGTGCCAGCAGCTTAACTCCTGAGGATGGCTACACCTTC. Its translation: CASSLTPEDGYTF.